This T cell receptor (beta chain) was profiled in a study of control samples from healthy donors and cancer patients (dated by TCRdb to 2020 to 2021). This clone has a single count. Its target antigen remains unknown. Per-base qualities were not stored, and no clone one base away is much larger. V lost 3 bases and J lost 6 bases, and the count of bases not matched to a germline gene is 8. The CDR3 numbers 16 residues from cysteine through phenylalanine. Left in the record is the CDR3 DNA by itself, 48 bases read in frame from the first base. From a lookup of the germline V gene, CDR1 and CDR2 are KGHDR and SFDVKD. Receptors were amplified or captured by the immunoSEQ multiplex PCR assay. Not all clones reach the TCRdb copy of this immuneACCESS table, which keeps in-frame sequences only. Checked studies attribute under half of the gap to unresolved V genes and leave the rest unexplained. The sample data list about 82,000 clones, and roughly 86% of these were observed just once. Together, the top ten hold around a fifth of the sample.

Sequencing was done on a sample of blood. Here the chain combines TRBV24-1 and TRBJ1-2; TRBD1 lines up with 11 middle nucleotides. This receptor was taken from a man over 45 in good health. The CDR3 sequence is CATSDGGTGGRHGYTF. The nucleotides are TGTGCCACCAGTGATGGGGGGACAGGGGGGAGACATGGCTACACCTTC.